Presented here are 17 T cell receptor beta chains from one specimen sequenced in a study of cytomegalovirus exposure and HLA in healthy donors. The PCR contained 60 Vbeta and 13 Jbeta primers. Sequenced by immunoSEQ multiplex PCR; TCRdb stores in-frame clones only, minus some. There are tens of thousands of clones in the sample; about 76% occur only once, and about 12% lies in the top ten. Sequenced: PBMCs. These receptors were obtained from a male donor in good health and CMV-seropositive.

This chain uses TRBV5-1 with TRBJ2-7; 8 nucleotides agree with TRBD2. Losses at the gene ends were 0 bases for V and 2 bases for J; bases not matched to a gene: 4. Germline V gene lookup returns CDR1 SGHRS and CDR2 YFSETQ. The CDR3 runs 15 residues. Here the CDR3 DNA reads TGCGCCAGCAGCTTGGGAGTAGCGGGACCCTACGAGCAGTACTTC. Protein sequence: CASSLGVAGPYEQYF.

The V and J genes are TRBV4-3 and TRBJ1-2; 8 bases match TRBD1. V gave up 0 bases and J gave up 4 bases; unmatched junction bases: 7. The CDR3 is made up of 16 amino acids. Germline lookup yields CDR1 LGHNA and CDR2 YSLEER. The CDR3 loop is CASSQEVAGGFYGYTF. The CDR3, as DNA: TGCGCCAGCAGCCAAGAAGTCGCAGGGGGCTTCTATGGCTACACCTTC.

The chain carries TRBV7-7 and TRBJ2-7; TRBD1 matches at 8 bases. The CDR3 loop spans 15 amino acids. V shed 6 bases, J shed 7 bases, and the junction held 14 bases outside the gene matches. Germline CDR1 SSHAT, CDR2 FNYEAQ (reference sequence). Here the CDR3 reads CASSRGQGKTYEQYF. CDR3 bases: TGTGCCAGCAGTCGTGGACAGGGTAAGACGTATGAGCAGTACTTC.

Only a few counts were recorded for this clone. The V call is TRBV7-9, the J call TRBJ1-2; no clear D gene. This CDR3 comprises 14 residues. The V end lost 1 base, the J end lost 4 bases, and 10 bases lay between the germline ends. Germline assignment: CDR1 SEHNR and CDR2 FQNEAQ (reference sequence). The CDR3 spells CASSLEISGYGYTF. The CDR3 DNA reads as TGTGCCAGCAGCTTAGAAATCTCGGGCTATGGCTACACCTTC.

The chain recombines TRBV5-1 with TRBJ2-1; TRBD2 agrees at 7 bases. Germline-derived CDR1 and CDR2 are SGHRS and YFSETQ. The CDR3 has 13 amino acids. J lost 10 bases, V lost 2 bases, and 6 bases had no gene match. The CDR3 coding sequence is TGCGCCAGCAGCTTTTTGGAGGGAGGGGAGCAGTTCTTC. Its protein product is CASSFLEGGEQFF.

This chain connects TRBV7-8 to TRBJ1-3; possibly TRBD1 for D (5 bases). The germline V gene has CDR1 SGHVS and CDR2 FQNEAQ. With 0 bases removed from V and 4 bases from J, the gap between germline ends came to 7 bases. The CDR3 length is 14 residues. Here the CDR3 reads CASSLAGVGNTIYF. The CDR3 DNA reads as TGTGCCAGCAGCTTAGCAGGGGTAGGAAACACCATATATTTT. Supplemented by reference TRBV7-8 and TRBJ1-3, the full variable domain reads GAGVSQSPRYKVAKRGQDVALRCDPISGHVSLFWYQQALGQGPEFLTYFQNEAQLDKSGLPSDRFFAERPEGSVSTLKIQRTQQEDSAVYLCASSLAGVGNTIYFGEGSWLTVV.

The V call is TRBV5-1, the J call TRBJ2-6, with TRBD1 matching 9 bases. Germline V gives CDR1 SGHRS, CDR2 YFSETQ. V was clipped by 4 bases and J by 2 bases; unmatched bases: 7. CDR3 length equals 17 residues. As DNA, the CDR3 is TGCGCCAGCAGCCCCCAACAGGGGGCAACTGGGGCCAACGTCCTGACTTTC. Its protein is CASSPQQGATGANVLTF.

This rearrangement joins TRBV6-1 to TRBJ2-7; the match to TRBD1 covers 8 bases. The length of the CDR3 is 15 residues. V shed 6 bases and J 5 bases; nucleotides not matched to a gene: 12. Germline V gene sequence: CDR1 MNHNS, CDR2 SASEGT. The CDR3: CASSKTQDRAHEQYF. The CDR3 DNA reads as TGTGCCAGCAGCAAAACCCAGGACAGGGCCCACGAGCAGTACTTC.

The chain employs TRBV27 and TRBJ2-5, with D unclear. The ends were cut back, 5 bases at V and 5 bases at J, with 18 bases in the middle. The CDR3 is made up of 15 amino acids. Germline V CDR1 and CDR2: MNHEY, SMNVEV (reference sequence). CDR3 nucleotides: TGTGCCAGCAGTACCTCGTGGGCGACCCGGGAGACCCAGTACTTC. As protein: CASSTSWATRETQYF.

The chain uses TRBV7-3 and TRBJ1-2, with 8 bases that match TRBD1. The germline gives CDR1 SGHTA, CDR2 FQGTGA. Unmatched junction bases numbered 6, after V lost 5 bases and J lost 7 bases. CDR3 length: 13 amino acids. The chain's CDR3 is CASSPTGASGYTF. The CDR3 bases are TGTGCCAGCAGCCCGACAGGGGCAAGTGGCTACACCTTC.

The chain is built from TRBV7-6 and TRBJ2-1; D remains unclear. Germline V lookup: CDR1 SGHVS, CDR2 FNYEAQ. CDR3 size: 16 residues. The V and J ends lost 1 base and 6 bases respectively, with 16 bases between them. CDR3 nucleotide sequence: TGTGCCAGCAGCTTAGACTTAGCTAGTATCGCCAATGAGCAGTTCTTC. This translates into CASSLDLASIANEQFF.

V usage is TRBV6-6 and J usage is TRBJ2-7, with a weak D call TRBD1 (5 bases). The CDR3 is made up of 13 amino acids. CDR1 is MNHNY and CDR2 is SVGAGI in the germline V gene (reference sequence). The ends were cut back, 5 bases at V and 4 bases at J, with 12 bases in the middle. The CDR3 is CASSNRQFYEQYF. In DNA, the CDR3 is TGTGCCAGCAGTAATAGACAGTTTTACGAGCAGTACTTC.

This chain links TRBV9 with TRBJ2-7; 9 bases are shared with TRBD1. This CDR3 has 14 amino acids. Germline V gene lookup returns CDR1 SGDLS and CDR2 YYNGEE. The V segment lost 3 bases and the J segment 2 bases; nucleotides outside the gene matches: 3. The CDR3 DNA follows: TGTGCCAGCAGCGAGGACAGGGGCCCCTACGAGCAGTACTTC. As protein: CASSEDRGPYEQYF.

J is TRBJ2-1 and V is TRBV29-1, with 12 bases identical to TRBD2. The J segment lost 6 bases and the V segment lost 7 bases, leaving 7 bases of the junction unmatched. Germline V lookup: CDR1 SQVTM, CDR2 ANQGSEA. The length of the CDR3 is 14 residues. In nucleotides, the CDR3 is TGCAGCGCAAACGGACTAGCGGGGAGCAATGAGCAGTTCTTC. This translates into CSANGLAGSNEQFF.

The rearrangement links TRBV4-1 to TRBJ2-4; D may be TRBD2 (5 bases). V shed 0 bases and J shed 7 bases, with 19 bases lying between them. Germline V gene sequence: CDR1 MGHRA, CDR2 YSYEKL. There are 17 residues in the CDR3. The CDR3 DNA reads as TGCGCCAGCAGCCAAGAGAGTACCGGGAACCTTCGGAACATTCAGTACTTC. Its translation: CASSQESTGNLRNIQYF.

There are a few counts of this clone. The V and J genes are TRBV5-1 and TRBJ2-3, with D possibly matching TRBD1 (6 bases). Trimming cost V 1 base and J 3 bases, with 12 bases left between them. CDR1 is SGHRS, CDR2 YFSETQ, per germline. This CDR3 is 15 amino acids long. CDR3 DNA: TGCGCCAGCAGCTTGAGCCAGGGGTTTACAGATACGCAGTATTTT. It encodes CASSLSQGFTDTQYF.

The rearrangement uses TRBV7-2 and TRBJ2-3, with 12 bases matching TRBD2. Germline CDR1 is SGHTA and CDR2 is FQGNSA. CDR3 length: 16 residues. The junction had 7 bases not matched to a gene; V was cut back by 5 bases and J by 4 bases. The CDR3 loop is CASSLGTSGRSDTQYF. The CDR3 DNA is TGTGCCAGCAGCCTCGGGACTAGCGGGCGGTCAGATACGCAGTATTTT.